This record concerns one TCR beta chain sequence. Its specificity is not known. This CDR3 has 13 amino acids. Trimming removed 1 base at V and 6 bases at J, with 7 bases between. Germline CDR1 is SEHNR and CDR2 is FQNEAQ (reference sequence). TCRdb called the RT-PCR reads again in MiXCR, with one record for every CDR3 protein. The sample records 25,000 or so distinct CDR3 sequences, around four fifths being singletons. This sample stems from a study of yellow fever vaccine responses in identical twins. Broader study findings: Twins' T cell vaccine responses reportedly looked partly convergent, partly personalized.

Source: T cells from blood (PBMCs), unsorted or a sorted subset (not recorded which), taken before or after yellow fever vaccination (not recorded which). The source is a woman under 30 who received the yellow fever vaccine. The gene calls are TRBV7-9 and TRBJ1-5; no reliable D call. CDR3 in amino acids: CASSLEASQPQHF. The CDR3 DNA is TGTGCCAGCAGCTTAGAGGCGAGTCAGCCCCAGCATTTT.